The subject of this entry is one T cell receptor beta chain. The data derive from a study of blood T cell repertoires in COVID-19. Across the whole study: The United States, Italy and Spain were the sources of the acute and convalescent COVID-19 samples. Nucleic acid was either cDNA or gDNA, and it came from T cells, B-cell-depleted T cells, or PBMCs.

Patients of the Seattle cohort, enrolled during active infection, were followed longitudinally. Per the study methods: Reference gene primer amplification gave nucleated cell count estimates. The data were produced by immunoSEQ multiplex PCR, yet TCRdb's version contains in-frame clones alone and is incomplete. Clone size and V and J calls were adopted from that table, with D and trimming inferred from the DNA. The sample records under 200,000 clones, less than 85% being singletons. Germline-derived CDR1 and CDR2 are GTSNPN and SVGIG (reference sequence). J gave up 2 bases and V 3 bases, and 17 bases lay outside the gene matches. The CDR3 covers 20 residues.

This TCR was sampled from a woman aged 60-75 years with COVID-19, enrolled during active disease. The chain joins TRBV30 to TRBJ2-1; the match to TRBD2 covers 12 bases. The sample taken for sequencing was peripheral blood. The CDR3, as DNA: TGTGCCTGGAGCCCCTTTGGGCTAGCGGGAGGGCGACGGACCTACAATGAGCAGTTCTTC. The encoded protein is CAWSPFGLAGGRRTYNEQFF.